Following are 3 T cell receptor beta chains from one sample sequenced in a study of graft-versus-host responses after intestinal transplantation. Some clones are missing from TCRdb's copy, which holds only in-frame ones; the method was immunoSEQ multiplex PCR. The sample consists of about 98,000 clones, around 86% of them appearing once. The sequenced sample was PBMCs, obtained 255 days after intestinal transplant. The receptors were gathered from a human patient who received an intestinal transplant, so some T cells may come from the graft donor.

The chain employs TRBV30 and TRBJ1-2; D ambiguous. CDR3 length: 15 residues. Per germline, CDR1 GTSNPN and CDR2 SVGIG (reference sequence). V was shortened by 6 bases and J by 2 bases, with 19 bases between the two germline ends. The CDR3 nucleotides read TGTGCCTGCTTCTCTGAGCAGAAGGCCAACTATGGCTACACCTTC. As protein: CACFSEQKANYGYTF.

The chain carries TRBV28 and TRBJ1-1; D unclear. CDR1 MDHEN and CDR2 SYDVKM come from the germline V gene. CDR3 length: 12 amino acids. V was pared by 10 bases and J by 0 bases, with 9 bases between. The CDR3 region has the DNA TGTGCCACAGCTCTCATGAACACTGAAGCTTTCTTT. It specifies CATALMNTEAFF. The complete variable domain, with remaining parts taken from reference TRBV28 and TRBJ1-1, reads DVKVTQSSRYLVKRTGEKVFLECVQDMDHENMFWYRQDPGLGLRLIYFSYDVKMKEKGDIPEGYSVSREKKERFSLILESASTNQTSMYLCATALMNTEAFFGQGTRLTVV.

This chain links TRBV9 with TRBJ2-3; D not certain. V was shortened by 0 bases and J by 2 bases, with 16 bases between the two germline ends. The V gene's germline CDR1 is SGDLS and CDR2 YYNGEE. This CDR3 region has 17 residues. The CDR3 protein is CASSVGSLSTPTDTQYF. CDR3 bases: TGTGCCAGCAGCGTAGGCAGCTTATCTACCCCCACAGATACGCAGTATTTT.